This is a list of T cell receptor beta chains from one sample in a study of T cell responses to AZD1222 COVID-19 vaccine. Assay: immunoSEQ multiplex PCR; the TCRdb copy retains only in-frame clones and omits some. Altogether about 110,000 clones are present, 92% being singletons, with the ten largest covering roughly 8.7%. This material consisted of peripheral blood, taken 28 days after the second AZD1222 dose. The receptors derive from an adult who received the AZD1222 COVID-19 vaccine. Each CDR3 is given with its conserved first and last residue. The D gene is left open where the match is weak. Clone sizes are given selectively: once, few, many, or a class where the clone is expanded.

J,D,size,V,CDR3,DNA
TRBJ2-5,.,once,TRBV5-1,CASSLIQGRETQYF,TGCGCCAGCAGCTTGATTCAGGGCCGAGAGACCCAGTACTTC
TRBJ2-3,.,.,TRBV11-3,CASSLAAGSTDTQYF,TGTGCCAGCAGCTTAGCGGCGGGGAGCACAGATACGCAGTATTTT
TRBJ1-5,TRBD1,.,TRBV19,CASSTTGVYQPQHF,TGTGCCAGTAGTACGACAGGGGTATACCAGCCCCAGCATTTT
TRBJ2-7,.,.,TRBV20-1,CSVPVSYEQYF,TGCAGTGTCCCCGTTTCCTACGAGCAGTACTTC
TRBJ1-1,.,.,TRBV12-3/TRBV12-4,CASSGGVVTEAFF,TGTGCCAGCAGTGGGGGGGTAGTCACTGAAGCTTTCTTT
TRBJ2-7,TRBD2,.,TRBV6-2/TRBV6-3,CASTPSAAGVALGEQYF,TGTGCCAGCACCCCGAGCGCGGCGGGGGTCGCGCTGGGCGAGCAGTACTTC
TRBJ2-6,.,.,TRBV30,CAWSVYPQGLTF,TGTGCCTGGAGTGTATACCCACAGGGCTTGACTTTC
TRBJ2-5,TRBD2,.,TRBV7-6,CASSLATSGVETQYF,TGTGCCAGCAGCTTAGCGACTAGCGGGGTTGAGACCCAGTACTTC
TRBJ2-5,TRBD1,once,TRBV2,CASSIQTGTGETQYF,TGTGCCAGCAGTATCCAGACAGGGACAGGAGAGACCCAGTACTTC
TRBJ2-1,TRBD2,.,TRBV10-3,CAISGSTSGTYNEQFF,TGTGCCATCAGTGGATCCACTAGCGGGACGTACAATGAGCAGTTCTTC
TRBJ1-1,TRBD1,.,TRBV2,CASSQERRDSQMNTEAFF,TGTGCCAGCAGTCAAGAGCGCCGGGACAGCCAAATGAACACTGAAGCTTTCTTT
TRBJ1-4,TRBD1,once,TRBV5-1,CASNSGQNNEKLFF,TGCGCCAGCAACTCGGGACAGAATAATGAAAAACTGTTTTTT
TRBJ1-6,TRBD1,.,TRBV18,CASSQTGDNSPLHF,TGTGCCAGCTCACAGACAGGGGATAATTCACCCCTCCACTTT
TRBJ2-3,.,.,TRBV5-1,CASSLGGGGGSTDTQYF,TGCGCCAGCAGCCTTGGTGGTGGCGGGGGCTCCACAGATACGCAGTATTTT
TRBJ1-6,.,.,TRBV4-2,CASSQEGGQNSPLHF,TGTGCCAGCAGCCAAGAGGGAGGGCAGAATTCACCCCTCCACTTT
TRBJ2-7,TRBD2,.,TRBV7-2,CASSLAGGNYEQYF,TGTGCCAGCAGCTTAGCCGGGGGGAACTACGAGCAGTACTTC
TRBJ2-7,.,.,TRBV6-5,CASSSRVPTYEQYF,TGTGCCAGCAGCAGCAGGGTACCAACCTACGAGCAGTACTTC
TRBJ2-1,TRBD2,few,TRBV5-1,CASSLAASGNEQFF,TGCGCCAGCAGCTTGGCGGCTAGCGGCAATGAGCAGTTCTTC
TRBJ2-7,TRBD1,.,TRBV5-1,CASSTGQGEDEQYF,TGCGCCAGCAGCACGGGACAGGGGGAGGATGAGCAGTACTTC
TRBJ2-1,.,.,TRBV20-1,CSASRRNSYNEQFF,TGCAGTGCAAGTCGGAGGAACTCCTACAATGAGCAGTTCTTC
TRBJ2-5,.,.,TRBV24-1,CATSDPRGTEETQYF,TGTGCCACCAGTGATCCCCGGGGGACAGAAGAGACCCAGTACTTC
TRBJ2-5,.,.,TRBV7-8,CASSLEGTKQETQYF,TGTGCCAGCAGCTTAGAAGGGACAAAGCAAGAGACCCAGTACTTC
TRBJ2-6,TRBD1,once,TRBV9,CASSVDPSVDRGSGANVLTF,TGTGCCAGCAGCGTAGACCCCTCCGTGGACAGGGGGTCTGGGGCCAACGTCCTGACTTTC
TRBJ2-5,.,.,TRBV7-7,CASSPSHRGGETQYF,TGTGCCAGCAGCCCGAGTCACAGGGGGGGAGAGACCCAGTACTTC
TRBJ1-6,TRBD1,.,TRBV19,CASRDRGNSPLHF,TGTGCCAGTCGGGACAGGGGAAATTCACCCCTCCACTTT
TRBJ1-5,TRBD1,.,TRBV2,CASSEGQGGNQPQHF,TGTGCCAGCAGTGAGGGACAGGGGGGCAATCAGCCCCAGCATTTT
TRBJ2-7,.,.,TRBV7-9,CASSRRPGEQYF,TGTGCCAGCAGCCGAAGGCCTGGGGAGCAGTACTTC
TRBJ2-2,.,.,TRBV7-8,CASSLSISANTGELFF,TGTGCCAGCAGCTTATCGATTTCAGCGAACACCGGGGAGCTGTTTTTT
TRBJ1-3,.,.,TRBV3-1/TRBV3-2,CASSQQGSEGNTIYF,TGTGCCAGCAGCCAGCAGGGTTCAGAGGGAAACACCATATATTTT
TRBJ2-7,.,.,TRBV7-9,CASSLGGDSGYEQYF,TGTGCCAGCAGCTTAGGTGGGGACTCAGGCTACGAGCAGTACTTC
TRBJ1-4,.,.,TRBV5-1,CASSLRGSNEKLFF,TGCGCCAGCAGCTTGAGGGGCTCTAATGAAAAACTGTTTTTT
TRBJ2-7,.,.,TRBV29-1,CSVVRGEQYF,TGCAGCGTTGTGAGGGGCGAGCAGTACTTC
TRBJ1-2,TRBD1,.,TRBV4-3,CASSQDTTGTDYTF,TGCGCCAGCAGCCAAGATACCACGGGGACAGACTACACCTTC
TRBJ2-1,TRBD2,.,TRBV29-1,CSVERTSGSRYEQFF,TGCAGCGTTGAACGGACTAGCGGGAGTCGGTATGAGCAGTTCTTC
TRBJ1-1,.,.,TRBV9,CASSVRQENTEAFF,TGTGCCAGCAGCGTACGACAGGAGAACACTGAAGCTTTCTTT
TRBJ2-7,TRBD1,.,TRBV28,CASGDRGREQYF,TGTGCCAGCGGAGACAGGGGTAGGGAGCAGTACTTC
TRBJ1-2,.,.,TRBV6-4,CASSEGDFYGYTF,TGTGCCAGCAGTGAGGGGGACTTTTATGGCTACACCTTC
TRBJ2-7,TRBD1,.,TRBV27,CASNRQGNTYEQYF,TGTGCCAGCAATAGACAGGGAAACACCTACGAGCAGTACTTC
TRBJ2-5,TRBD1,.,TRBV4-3,CASSQGDREAETQYF,TGCGCCAGCAGCCAAGGGGACAGGGAGGCTGAGACCCAGTACTTC
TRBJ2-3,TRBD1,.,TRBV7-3,CASRPGTDSTDTQYF,TGTGCCAGCAGACCCGGGACAGACAGCACAGATACGCAGTATTTT
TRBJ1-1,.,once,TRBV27,CASGYRLNTEAFF,TGTGCCAGCGGCTACAGGCTGAACACTGAAGCTTTCTTT
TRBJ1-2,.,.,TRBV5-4,CASSWRAQGDGYTF,TGTGCCAGCAGTTGGCGGGCCCAGGGAGATGGCTACACCTTC
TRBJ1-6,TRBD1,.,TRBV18,CASSPGQDSPLHF,TGTGCCAGCTCGCCGGGACAGGATTCACCCCTCCACTTT
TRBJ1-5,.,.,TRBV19,CASRRITGNRNQPQHF,TGTGCCAGTAGGAGGATCACAGGGAATCGCAATCAGCCCCAGCATTTT
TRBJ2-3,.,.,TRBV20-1,CSASRGDTQYF,TGCAGTGCCTCTAGAGGGGATACGCAGTATTTT
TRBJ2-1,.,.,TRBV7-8,CASSPWSNEQFF,TGTGCCAGCAGCCCTTGGAGCAATGAGCAGTTCTTC
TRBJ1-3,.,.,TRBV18,CASSPNLGQAGNTIYF,TGTGCCAGCTCACCAAACCTCGGGCAGGCTGGAAACACCATATATTTT
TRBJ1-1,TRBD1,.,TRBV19,CASSIGQGRGEAFF,TGTGCCAGTAGTATCGGACAGGGGCGAGGTGAAGCTTTCTTT
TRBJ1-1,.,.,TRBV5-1,CASSLEGDLENTEAFF,TGCGCCAGCAGCTTGGAGGGGGATTTGGAGAACACTGAAGCTTTCTTT
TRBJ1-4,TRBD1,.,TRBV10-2,CASRLQGAGEKLFF,TGCGCCAGCAGACTACAGGGGGCGGGCGAAAAACTGTTTTTT
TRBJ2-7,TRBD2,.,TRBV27,CASSGTSGITYEQYF,TGTGCCAGCAGTGGGACTAGCGGGATCACCTACGAGCAGTACTTC
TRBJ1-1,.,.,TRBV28,CASLRQTTEAFF,TGTGCCAGCTTACGACAGACCACTGAAGCTTTCTTT
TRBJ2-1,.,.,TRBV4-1,CASSQPGTGDNEQFF,TGCGCCAGCAGCCAACCGGGGACGGGAGACAATGAGCAGTTCTTC
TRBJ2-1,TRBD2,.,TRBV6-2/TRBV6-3,CASSAGTSEYNEQFF,TGTGCCAGCAGCGCCGGGACTAGCGAATACAATGAGCAGTTCTTC
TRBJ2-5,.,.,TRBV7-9,CASSPPFWETQYF,TGTGCCAGCAGCCCCCCCTTTTGGGAGACCCAGTACTTC